The entry below describes one TCR beta chain. Original processing methods: For nucleated cells, counts were estimated from reference gene primer amplification. Method: immunoSEQ multiplex PCR; TCRdb's copy keeps in-frame clones and lacks some. For V, J and clone size, that table is used; D and trimming come from the DNA. The sample carries roughly 460,000 clones, roughly 90% recorded once. The sample originates from a study of blood T cell repertoires in COVID-19. The wider study: The United States, Italy and Spain supplied acute and convalescent COVID-19 samples. Nucleic acid was either cDNA or gDNA, and it came from T cells, B-cell-depleted T cells, or PBMCs.

Per the germline V gene, CDR1 is MGHRA and CDR2 is YSYEKL. Trimming shortened V by 1 base and J by 5 bases, and 11 bases separated the two germline ends. The CDR3 has 15 residues. While infection was still active, Seattle patients were enrolled and then followed longitudinally. The sample comprised peripheral blood. V gene TRBV4-1 combines with J gene TRBJ2-2; maybe TRBD1 (6 bases). The source is a man younger than 30 with COVID-19, enrolled during active disease. This CDR3 reads CASSQASQGTGELFF. Here the CDR3 DNA reads TGCGCCAGCAGCCAAGCCTCCCAGGGGACCGGGGAGCTGTTTTTT.